One sample yielded the 28 T cell receptor beta chains listed below, sequenced in a study of human thymus T cells. This table comes from immunoSEQ multiplex PCR, and its TCRdb copy is limited to in-frame clones, with some not included. Counted here are tens of thousands of clones, nearly 95% occurring once; the ten biggest clones make up about 0.12%. What was sequenced was blood. These receptors originate from a boy under two years old with a congenital heart defect but otherwise immunologically healthy.

This chain joins TRBV27 and TRBJ1-5, with D unresolved. Germline V gives CDR1 MNHEY, CDR2 SMNVEV (reference sequence). The CDR3 length is 13 residues. V was shortened by 5 bases and J by 4 bases, with 9 bases between the two germline ends. The CDR3 reads CASSIKANQPQHF. CDR3 DNA sequence: TGTGCCAGCAGTATAAAGGCTAATCAGCCCCAGCATTTT.

The J gene is TRBJ1-6, the V gene TRBV11-3, with a possible D match to TRBD1 (5 bases). Trimming took off 2 bases at V and 3 bases at J, with 8 bases between the two ends. The germline gives CDR1 SGHNT, CDR2 YENEEA. This CDR3 comprises 15 residues. The CDR3 nucleotides read TGTGCCAGCAGCTTAACAGGCTACTATAATTCACCCCTCCACTTT. Its translation is CASSLTGYYNSPLHF.

The rearrangement uses TRBV19 and TRBJ2-1, with D possibly matching TRBD1 (6 bases). The V end lost 7 bases, the J end lost 3 bases, and 16 bases lay between the germline ends. Germline V CDR1 and CDR2: LNHDA, SQIVND (reference sequence). The CDR3 runs 15 residues. CDR3 nucleotide sequence: TGTGCCAGTACTCAAACCGGGACACTCTACAATGAGCAGTTCTTC. This codes for CASTQTGTLYNEQFF.

The chain carries TRBV13 and TRBJ2-1; 11 bases align to TRBD2. V lost 0 bases to trimming and J lost 0 bases; unmatched junction nucleotides: 7. Germline assignment: CDR1 PRHDT and CDR2 FYEKMQ (reference sequence). The CDR3 is made up of 19 amino acids. The CDR3 sequence: CASSLGLAGAISSYNEQFF. In DNA, the CDR3 is TGTGCCAGCAGCTTAGGACTAGCGGGGGCCATTAGCTCCTACAATGAGCAGTTCTTC.

The gene calls are TRBV5-4 and TRBJ2-7; 8 bases fit TRBD1. The trim removed 2 bases at V and 3 bases at J, leaving 4 bases unmatched. Germline lookup yields CDR1 SGHNT and CDR2 YYREEE (reference sequence). The CDR3 consists of 14 residues. The CDR3 DNA reads TGTGCCAGCAGCTTATCAGGGGGCGTCTACGAGCAGTACTTC. This encodes CASSLSGGVYEQYF.

The CDR3, as DNA: TGTGCCAGCAGCTTCCGGGACAGGGCCTTTACGAGCTCTGGAAACACCATATATTTT. It yields the protein CASSFRDRAFTSSGNTIYF. The chain carries TRBV11-2 and TRBJ1-3, with 9 bases identical to TRBD1. This CDR3 has 19 residues. J lost 0 bases, V lost 3 bases, and 12 bases had no gene match. CDR1 and CDR2 from the germline V gene are SGHAT and FQNNGV.

The V gene is TRBV7-2, the J gene TRBJ2-5; either TRBD1 or TRBD2 may fit D (5 bases each). The germline V gene encodes CDR1 SGHTA and CDR2 FQGNSA. The V end lost 5 bases, the J end lost 5 bases, and 15 bases lay between the germline ends. CDR3 length: 14 amino acids. This CDR3 reads CASSLRRGGETQYF. As DNA, the CDR3 is TGTGCCAGCAGCCTGCGACGGGGCGGGGAGACCCAGTACTTC.

V usage is TRBV6-1 and J usage is TRBJ2-7, with 10 nucleotides matching TRBD1. The CDR3 contains 13 residues. The V and J ends lost 6 bases and 2 bases, in that order; junction bases with no gene match: 1. Germline CDR1 and CDR2: MNHNS and SASEGT. The CDR3 protein is CASRGTGAYEQYF. The CDR3 DNA reads TGTGCCAGCAGGGGGACAGGGGCCTACGAGCAGTACTTC.

The chain has TRBV2 and TRBJ1-2; 9 nucleotides agree with TRBD1. This CDR3 contains 13 residues. Trimming at V came to 9 bases and at J to 6 bases, leaving 8 bases not matched to a gene. Germline V CDR1 and CDR2: SNHLY, FYNNEI. CDR3 coding DNA: TGTGCCAGTAGTCCCGGGACAGGGAATGGCTACACCTTC. Its protein product is CASSPGTGNGYTF.

The chain joins TRBV5-1 to TRBJ1-6; weak D call: TRBD1 (5 bases). The CDR3 contains 14 residues. Trimming took off 4 bases at V and 0 bases at J, with 5 bases between the two ends. CDR1 is SGHRS, CDR2 YFSETQ, per germline. This chain's CDR3 is CASSDSSYNSPLHF. CDR3 nucleotides: TGCGCCAGCAGCGACAGCTCCTATAATTCACCCCTCCACTTT.

A single count supports this clone. The chain is built from TRBV7-2 and TRBJ2-1, with TRBD2 identical over 15 bases. Germline values: CDR1 SGHTA, CDR2 FQGNSA. The CDR3 runs 16 residues. With 5 bases clipped from V and 4 bases from J, the junction kept 3 bases outside the gene matches. The CDR3 sequence: CASSRTSGGGYNEQFF. The DNA of the CDR3 is TGTGCCAGCAGCCGGACTAGCGGGGGGGGATACAATGAGCAGTTCTTC.

The V and J genes are TRBV9 and TRBJ2-2; 7 positions match TRBD2. V shed 0 bases, J shed 1 base, and the junction held 0 bases outside the gene matches. CDR1 and CDR2 from the germline V gene are SGDLS and YYNGEE. The CDR3 length is 15 residues. The CDR3 DNA reads TGTGCCAGCAGCGTAGCGGGGGGGAACACCGGGGAGCTGTTTTTT. It encodes CASSVAGGNTGELFF.

V gene TRBV9 combines with J gene TRBJ2-3; D gene unclear. This CDR3 contains 13 residues. Germline lookup yields CDR1 SGDLS and CDR2 YYNGEE. The V gene lost 6 bases and the J gene lost 2 bases, with 10 bases spanning the gap. CDR3 bases: TGTGCCAGCAAGCCGTATGTCACAGATACGCAGTATTTT. Encoded protein: CASKPYVTDTQYF.

This chain links TRBV6-5 with TRBJ2-1, with D unclear. Germline values: CDR1 MNHEY, CDR2 SVGAGI. The CDR3 consists of 11 residues. V shed 6 bases and J shed 9 bases, with 9 bases lying between them. The CDR3 region has the DNA TGTGCCAGCAGGGACGCCGTTGAGCAGTTCTTC. Translated, it gives CASRDAVEQFF.

The V call is TRBV9, the J call TRBJ2-3; D is undetermined. V was clipped by 0 bases and J by 0 bases, with 5 bases between them. The CDR3 covers 14 residues. CDR1 and CDR2 from the germline V gene are SGDLS and YYNGEE. The DNA for the CDR3 is TGTGCCAGCAGCGTAGAATTTAGCACAGATACGCAGTATTTT. Encoded protein: CASSVEFSTDTQYF.

The V gene is TRBV5-1, the J gene TRBJ1-2, with D tentatively TRBD1 (5 bases). V gave up 0 bases and J gave up 4 bases, with 10 bases separating them. Germline CDR1 is SGHRS and CDR2 is YFSETQ. This CDR3 contains 14 residues. The CDR3 nucleotides are TGCGCCAGCAGCTTGGCAGGGATGATCTATGGCTACACCTTC. Residues: CASSLAGMIYGYTF.

The chain couples TRBV27 to TRBJ2-5, with 9 bases that match TRBD2. Germline V gene data show CDR1 as MNHEY and CDR2 as SMNVEV (reference sequence). Trimming took 4 bases from V and 5 from J; bases not matched to a gene: 11. The CDR3 is 16 residues long. CDR3 sequence reads: CASSWDAGGRVETQYF. Here the CDR3 DNA reads TGTGCCAGCAGTTGGGACGCGGGGGGGCGGGTTGAGACCCAGTACTTC.

The chain uses TRBV21-1 and TRBJ1-4; no check of the table's D call, TRBD1, against the DNA was made. TRBV21-1 is tagged as a pseudogene. The CDR3 totals 14 residues. The CDR3 loop is CASSKNRGFEKLFF. In DNA, the CDR3 is TGTGCCAGCAGCAAAAACAGGGGGTTTGAAAAACTGTTTTTT.

The chain recombines TRBV7-3 with TRBJ2-5; 8 bases line up with TRBD1. In germline, CDR1 is SGHTA, CDR2 FQGTGA. V gave up 5 bases and J gave up 5 bases; unmatched junction bases: 10. This CDR3 is built from 15 residues. The CDR3 nucleotides read TGTGCCAGCAGCCCAACCGGACAGGGTTGGGAGACCCAGTACTTC. Protein product: CASSPTGQGWETQYF.

As DNA, the CDR3 is TGTGCCAGCTCACCCAACAGGGGAAGCGACGAGCAGTACTTC. Protein product: CASSPNRGSDEQYF. The chain recombines TRBV18 with TRBJ2-7; TRBD1 agrees at 7 bases. V shed 3 bases and J 5 bases; nucleotides not matched to a gene: 7. The CDR3 loop spans 14 amino acids. The germline V gene encodes CDR1 KGHSH and CDR2 LQKENI.

The rearrangement joins TRBV20-1 to TRBJ1-2; D not resolved. Germline V gives CDR1 DFQATT, CDR2 SNEGSKA (reference sequence). The CDR3 is 11 amino acids. The CDR3 spells CSPHRAGGYTF. CDR3 in DNA: TGCAGCCCCCATCGGGCGGGAGGCTACACCTTC.

V usage is TRBV11-2 and J usage is TRBJ2-1; 7 bases align to TRBD2. The length of the CDR3 is 15 residues. The J segment lost 2 bases and the V segment lost 1 base, leaving 2 bases of the junction unmatched. Germline V CDR1 and CDR2: SGHAT, FQNNGV. The CDR3 DNA sequence: TGTGCCAGCAGCTTAGGGACTAGGGCCTACAATGAGCAGTTCTTC. It yields the protein CASSLGTRAYNEQFF. Filled out from reference TRBV11-2 and TRBJ2-1, the complete variable domain reads EAGVAQSPRYKIIEKRQSVAFWCNPISGHATLYWYQQILGQGPKLLIQFQNNGVVDDSQLPKDRFSAERLKGVDSTLKIQPAKLEDSAVYLCASSLGTRAYNEQFFGPGTRLTVL.

This chain uses TRBV5-1 with TRBJ2-3; D remains ambiguous. Trimming pared 0 bases from V and 7 bases from J, leaving 12 bases between. CDR1 and CDR2 from the germline V gene are SGHRS and YFSETQ. This CDR3 spans 14 amino acids. CDR3 residues: CASSLAVGGYTQYF. CDR3 nucleotide sequence: TGCGCCAGCAGCTTGGCCGTAGGTGGCTATACGCAGTATTTT. Complete variable domain (other parts from reference TRBV5-1 and TRBJ2-3): KAGVTQTPRYLIKTRGQQVTLSCSPISGHRSVSWYQQTPGQGLQFLFEYFSETQRNKGNFPGRFSGRQFSNSRSEMNVSTLELGDSALYLCASSLAVGGYTQYFGPGTRLTVL.

The CDR3, as DNA: TGTGCCAGCAGCTTGGAGCCCTCCACGACTGAAGCTTTCTTT. Translating it yields CASSLEPSTTEAFF. The J gene is TRBJ1-1, the V gene TRBV5-5; D gene uncertain. Germline V gives CDR1 SGHKS, CDR2 YYEKEE (reference sequence). Trimming removed 0 bases at V and 5 bases at J, with 11 bases between. CDR3 length: 14 residues.

The chain is built from TRBV6-5 and TRBJ2-7; 7 bases match TRBD2. The length of the CDR3 is 14 residues. The ends lost 5 bases at V and 2 bases at J; junction bases unmatched: 6. Germline CDR1 is MNHEY and CDR2 is SVGAGI. CDR3 sequence: CASSRTSSAYEQYF. In nucleotides, the CDR3 is TGTGCCAGCAGTCGGACTAGTTCAGCCTACGAGCAGTACTTC.

This chain connects TRBV5-1 to TRBJ1-2, with 11 bases that match TRBD1. V shed 1 base and J 5 bases; nucleotides not matched to a gene: 7. This CDR3 region has 16 residues. Germline-derived CDR1 and CDR2 are SGHRS and YFSETQ. The chain's CDR3 is CASSLLGQGASYGYTF. The CDR3 DNA reads TGCGCCAGCAGCTTGCTAGGACAGGGGGCGTCGTATGGCTACACCTTC. Together with reference TRBV5-1 and TRBJ1-2, the CDR3 gives the full variable domain: KAGVTQTPRYLIKTRGQQVTLSCSPISGHRSVSWYQQTPGQGLQFLFEYFSETQRNKGNFPGRFSGRQFSNSRSEMNVSTLELGDSALYLCASSLLGQGASYGYTFGSGTRLTVV.

V gene TRBV29-1 combines with J gene TRBJ2-7, with TRBD2 matching 9 bases. J gave up 3 bases and V 4 bases, and 4 bases lay outside the gene matches. Germline lookup yields CDR1 SQVTM and CDR2 ANQGSEA. The CDR3 has 13 residues. The CDR3 loop is CSVGVTSGYEQYF. CDR3 DNA: TGCAGCGTTGGAGTGACTAGCGGCTACGAGCAGTACTTC.

The chain carries TRBV11-2 and TRBJ1-1, with TRBD1 matching 8 bases. The V and J ends lost 5 bases and 2 bases, in that order; junction bases with no gene match: 4. The germline V gene encodes CDR1 SGHAT and CDR2 FQNNGV. The CDR3 sequence is 14 residues long. The CDR3 DNA is TGTGCCAGCAGCCAGGGGGCTCTCAACACTGAAGCTTTCTTT. It is translated as CASSQGALNTEAFF.